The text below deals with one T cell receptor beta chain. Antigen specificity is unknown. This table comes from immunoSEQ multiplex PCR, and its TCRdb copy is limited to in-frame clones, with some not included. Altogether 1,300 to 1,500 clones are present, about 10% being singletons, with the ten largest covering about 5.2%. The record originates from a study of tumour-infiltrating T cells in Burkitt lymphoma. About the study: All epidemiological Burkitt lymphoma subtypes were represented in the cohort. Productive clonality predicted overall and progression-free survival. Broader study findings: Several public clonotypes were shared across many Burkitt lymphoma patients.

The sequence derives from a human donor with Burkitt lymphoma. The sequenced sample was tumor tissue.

CDR3 residues: CATSRAASGPSYEQYF. CDR3 nucleotide sequence: TGTGCCACCAGCAGAGCGGCTAGCGGGCCATCCTACGAGCAGTACTTC. The genes are TRBV15 and TRBJ2-5, with 8 bases aligning to TRBD2. With the DNA end fitting TRBJ2-7 better, the J assignment may be wrong. The germline CDR1 and CDR2 sequences are LNHNV and YYDKDF (reference sequence). This CDR3 has 16 residues.